This TCR beta chain stems from a study of blood T cell repertoires in COVID-19. Profiling relied on immunoSEQ multiplex PCR, and the TCRdb table lists in-frame clones only, not all of them. This table has about 310,000 clones, 87% appearing once. V gave up 0 bases and J gave up 5 bases, with 11 bases separating them. Germline lookup yields CDR1 LNHDA and CDR2 SQIVND (reference sequence). The CDR3 contains 15 residues. The chain recombines TRBV19 with TRBJ1-5; the D gene is possibly TRBD1 (5 bases). This TCR derives from a woman in her 50s who had recovered from COVID-19. Sequencing used peripheral blood. CDR3 sequence reads: CASSIERGVDQPQHF. The CDR3 bases are TGTGCCAGTAGTATAGAAAGGGGTGTGGATCAGCCCCAGCATTTT.